The present entry profiles one T cell receptor (beta chain) with its context. Its antigen is unknown. Random hexamers were used to reverse transcribe an amount of roughly 0.5 to 1 ug RNA. In TCRdb, the immunoSEQ multiplex PCR reads were re-called with MiXCR into one record per CDR3 protein. Seen here are approximately 180,000 distinct CDR3 sequences, roughly nine tenths observed once, and the top ten hold 0.075% to 0.095%. Germline CDR1 and CDR2: SGDLS and YYNGEE. The CDR3 is 16 residues long. Trimming cost V 2 bases and J 4 bases; bases outside gene matches: 9. The sample belongs to a study of CD8 T cells in Susac syndrome. Whole-study context: Clinical remission applied to eight sequenced Susac syndrome patients, and more than five had active disease. Findings and limits, study-wide: The number of individuals included in the study's TCR sequencing and HLA analysis was acknowledged as relatively small.

Specimen: CD4+ T cells from PBMCs. The sequence came from a human donor with Susac syndrome. The V call is TRBV9, the J call TRBJ2-7; 10 positions agree with TRBD2. CDR3 amino acids: CASSVGLAARTYEQYF. CDR3 bases: TGTGCCAGCAGCGTCGGACTAGCGGCCCGAACTTACGAGCAGTACTTC. The whole variable domain, remainder taken from reference TRBV9 and TRBJ2-7, is DSGVTQTPKHLITATGQRVTLRCSPRSGDLSVYWYQQSLDQGLQFLIQYYNGEERAKGNILERFSAQQFPDLHSELNLSSLELGDSALYFCASSVGLAARTYEQYFGPGTRLTVT.